One T cell receptor (beta chain) is described in this entry. This entry comes from a study of blood T cell repertoires in COVID-19. Study-wide context: The study drew acute and convalescent COVID-19 samples from the United States, Italy and Spain. Sample material is recorded as cDNA or gDNA derived from T cells, B-cell-depleted T cells, or PBMCs.

CDR1 SGHVS and CDR2 FQNEAQ come from the germline V gene. V shed 5 bases and J 6 bases; nucleotides not matched to a gene: 14. This CDR3 spans 16 amino acids. Source study methods: Nucleated cell number was recorded as an estimate derived from reference gene primer amplification. Only in-frame clones appear in the TCRdb table, and some are missing; sequencing was by immunoSEQ multiplex PCR. V, J and clone size were drawn from that table, and D and trimming were deduced from the DNA. The table lists about 100,000 clones, 70% to 90% of them singletons. This chain joins TRBV7-8 and TRBJ2-5; 8 bases agree with TRBD2. The clonotype originates from a man aged 45-65 years with active or convalescent COVID-19. Material: peripheral blood. CDR3 loop: CASSRTGGMAGKTQYF. The CDR3 DNA reads as TGTGCCAGCAGCCGAACGGGGGGGATGGCCGGGAAGACCCAGTACTTC.